A selection of T cell receptor beta chains follows, all from one sample in a study of T-cell memory formation after mild COVID-19. TCRdb passed the 5' RACE reads through MiXCR, listing each CDR3 protein once. The sample includes roughly 600,000 distinct CDR3 sequences, around 17% seen only once; the top ten take around 12%. The material sequenced was PBMCs or a T cell subset sorted from them (not recorded which). Receptors originate from an adult woman who had mild COVID-19 (a few samples of this study predate the infection). Cell type and time point are not known. Each CDR3 is given without its conserved first and last residue. A D gene is named only where the DNA matches it firmly.

d_call j_call v_call cdr3_aa
- TRBJ2-5 TRBV11-3 ASSLVKKNPLVETQY
- TRBJ1-3 TRBV5-6 ASSLDSFTSGNTIY
- TRBJ2-7 TRBV19 ASSMNLGSSYEQY
TRBD2 TRBJ2-3 TRBV20-1 SAIPPGLAEYTDTQY
- TRBJ1-2 TRBV24-1 ATSDFREDGYT
- TRBJ2-7 TRBV15 ATSRGLAESYEQY
TRBD1 TRBJ1-2 TRBV5-5 ASSFDREGYT
TRBD2 TRBJ2-3 TRBV5-6 ASSLSGGARVATDTQY
- TRBJ1-2 TRBV6-1 ASSEQGFGYT
- TRBJ2-1 TRBV15 ATSLSTMREQF
TRBD2 TRBJ2-2 TRBV7-3 ASSSGLAGGPGELF
TRBD1 TRBJ2-7 TRBV15 ATSRGPGQGFGEQY
- TRBJ2-1 TRBV9 ASSATGITRDEQF
- TRBJ2-3 TRBV5-1 ASSLDLRGRTDTQY
TRBD1 TRBJ2-7 TRBV5-1 ASSFGTGSFEQY
- TRBJ2-4 TRBV13 ASCEGAKNIQY
- TRBJ2-1 TRBV9 ASSVTGNYNEQF
TRBD1 TRBJ2-1 TRBV20-1 SAQDTGTGDREQF
TRBD1 TRBJ1-3 TRBV7-9 ASSYDREPGNTIY
- TRBJ1-1 TRBV30 AWNLGLLEAF
- TRBJ2-5 TRBV19 ASSPGVGGETQY
- TRBJ2-5 TRBV5-1 ASSLRGGLEETQY
- TRBJ2-1 TRBV30 AWSRQNNEQF
- TRBJ1-2 TRBV29-1 SVTATGPYGYT
- TRBJ2-1 TRBV9 ASSVGGTPLDNEQF
- TRBJ1-5 TRBV6-1 ASSEFLINQPQH
- TRBJ1-2 TRBV12-3/TRBV12-4 ASGGGSIYGYT
- TRBJ2-5 TRBV19 ASSETGTSGETQY
- TRBJ1-1 TRBV20-1 SARDFSRQNTEAF
TRBD1 TRBJ1-2 TRBV20-1 SARDGRGFNYGYT
TRBD2 TRBJ2-1 TRBV2 ASSAGLADNEQF
TRBD1 TRBJ2-1 TRBV18 ASSPPGQGALNEQF